The 6 T cell receptor beta chains listed next were all sequenced from one sample in a study of T cell repertoires in cytomegalovirus infection (dated 2019 in TCRdb). The sequencing machine was an Illumina HiSeq 1500. Using fastp trimming at Q25 and MiXCR clonotype assembly, TCRdb reanalyzed the public sequencing data and kept in-frame beta chains. Rows with one shared CDR3 protein collapse into an entry with the most common genes and DNA. The sample contains some 440,000 distinct CDR3 sequences, roughly 30% of them found a single time. Clones ranked in the top ten supply 12% to 15% of the sample. The sample consisted of PBMCs. The receptors derive from a human donor in good health (CMV status not recorded). Some clones in this sample may be carry-over from other donors' samples.

This clonotype has ten or more counts. The chain joins TRBV12-3 or TRBV12-4 to TRBJ2-5; 11 bases are a match to TRBD2. This CDR3 has 17 residues. Trimming removed 5 bases from V and 1 base from J; junction bases left unmatched: 9. The DNA of the CDR3 is TGTGCCAGCAGTCAACCGCCGGGACTAGCGGTCCAAGAGACCCAGTACTTC. It specifies CASSQPPGLAVQETQYF.

Notes on this clonotype: Sequence at one end of the junction differs from germline and may be a read error. The chain recombines TRBV27 with TRBJ2-3; the D gene could be TRBD1 or TRBD2 (5 bases each). CDR3 size: 11 residues. Germline CDR1 is MNHEY and CDR2 is SMNVEV (reference sequence). The CDR3, as DNA: TGTGGCAGCAAGAGGGGAGATACGCAGTATTTT. Translation gives CGSKRGDTQYF.

V is TRBV27 and J is TRBJ2-4, with D uncertain. The V and J ends lost 6 bases and 0 bases respectively, with 9 bases between them. Germline V lookup: CDR1 MNHEY, CDR2 SMNVEV (reference sequence). The CDR3 spans 14 residues. CDR3 DNA: TGTGCCAGCAGCAAGGGATCAGCCAAAAACATTCAGTACTTC. As protein: CASSKGSAKNIQYF.

This clonotype was counted ten times or more. J is TRBJ1-1 and V is TRBV7-2; D gene ambiguous. Germline CDR1 is SGHTA and CDR2 is FQGNSA. The CDR3 is made up of 15 amino acids. Trimming shortened V by 5 bases and J by 0 bases, and 13 bases separated the two germline ends. The CDR3 loop is CASSPKQLLNTEAFF. The CDR3 DNA follows: TGTGCCAGCAGCCCCAAACAACTCCTGAACACTGAAGCTTTCTTT. Complete variable domain (other parts from reference TRBV7-2 and TRBJ1-1): GAGVSQSPSNKVTEKGKDVELRCDPISGHTALYWYRQSLGQGLEFLIYFQGNSAPDKSGLPSDRFSAERTGGSVSTLTIQRTQQEDSAVYLCASSPKQLLNTEAFFGQGTRLTVV.

The gene calls are TRBV27 and TRBJ1-1; D ambiguous. Germline loops: CDR1 MNHEY, CDR2 SMNVEV (reference sequence). The CDR3 totals 12 residues. The V and J ends lost 8 bases and 0 bases respectively, with 7 bases between them. DNA for the CDR3: TGTGCCAGCGGCCCGATGAACACTGAAGCTTTCTTT. Its translation is CASGPMNTEAFF.

The chain couples TRBV27 to TRBJ2-3, with D uncertain. CDR3 length: 13 amino acids. Germline CDR1 and CDR2: MNHEY and SMNVEV (reference sequence). V was pared by 3 bases and J by 0 bases, with 4 bases between. The CDR3 spells CASSFFSTDTQYF. DNA of the CDR3: TGTGCCAGCAGTTTCTTCAGCACAGATACGCAGTATTTT.